Sequencing of this T cell receptor (beta chain) was carried out in a study of T cell changes during pregnancy in multiple sclerosis. The repertoire was sequenced with immunoSEQ multiplex PCR; TCRdb's copy has only in-frame clones and lacks some. The table shows tens of thousands of clones, with 90% to 95% occurring only once. Germline CDR1 is SEHNR and CDR2 is FQNEAQ (reference sequence). V lost 8 bases, J lost 2 bases, and 14 bases stayed unmatched. This CDR3 region has 17 residues. The gene calls are TRBV7-9 and TRBJ2-7; 11 nucleotides line up with TRBD2. The source of this sequence is a female donor with multiple sclerosis, enrolled in a pregnancy study. Sequenced here: CD8+ T cells from peripheral blood mononuclear cells, sampled before pregnancy. In DNA, the CDR3 is TGTGCCAGCCTGGGGGTAGCGGGAGGGCCCAAAACCTACGAGCAGTACTTC. Translating it yields CASLGVAGGPKTYEQYF.